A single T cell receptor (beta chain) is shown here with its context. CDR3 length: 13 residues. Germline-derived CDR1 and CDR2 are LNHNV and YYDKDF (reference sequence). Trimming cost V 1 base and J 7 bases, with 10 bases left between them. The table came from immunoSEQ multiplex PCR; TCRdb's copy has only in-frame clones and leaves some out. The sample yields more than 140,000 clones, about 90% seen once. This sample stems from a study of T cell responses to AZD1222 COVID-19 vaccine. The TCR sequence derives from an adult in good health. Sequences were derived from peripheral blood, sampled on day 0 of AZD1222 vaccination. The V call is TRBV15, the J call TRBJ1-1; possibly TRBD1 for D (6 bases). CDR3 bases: TGTGCCACCAGCAGAGTAGGAGGGGGTGAAGCTTTCTTT. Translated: CATSRVGGGEAFF.